These T cell receptor beta chains were read from a single sample in a study of T cell responses to AZD1222 COVID-19 vaccine. Sequencing was performed with immunoSEQ multiplex PCR; in TCRdb, only in-frame clones are kept and a portion is missing. The sample yields 120,000 to 150,000 clones, about 90% seen once. The specimen comprised peripheral blood, sampled 28 days after the second dose of the MenACWY control vaccine. Receptors originate from an adult who received the MenACWY meningococcal vaccine as a control. Both conserved end residues are part of each CDR3. Each record gives: clone size, V gene, D gene, J gene, CDR3 DNA, CDR3 protein. D genes are given only for firm matches. Some rows mark clone size as missing; the rest say once, few, many or name a class of expanded clone.

>once|TRBV2|.|TRBJ1-3
TGTGCCAGCAGTGATTCAGGGGCGAAGGCCATATATTTT
CASSDSGAKAIYF
>.|TRBV28|.|TRBJ1-3
TGTGCCAGCAGACCAAGAGGGGACACCATATATTTT
CASRPRGDTIYF
>.|TRBV27|TRBD1|TRBJ1-6
TGTGCCAGCAGTTTATATGGACAGGGAAAGAATTCACCCCTCCACTTT
CASSLYGQGKNSPLHF
>.|TRBV7-8|.|TRBJ2-7
TGTGCCAGCAGCTTAGGGCACGGGGTCTATCCGGCTGGGAGCTCCTACGAGCAGTACTTC
CASSLGHGVYPAGSSYEQYF
>few|TRBV7-2|.|TRBJ2-7
TGTGCCAGCAGCTTAGGTGGCCAGGTTGCCTACGAGCAGTACTTC
CASSLGGQVAYEQYF
>.|TRBV6-2/TRBV6-3|TRBD2|TRBJ2-7
TGTGCCAGCAGCCACCCCCTGGGGGCTAGCGGGAGAGGTTGGTACGAGCAGTACTTC
CASSHPLGASGRGWYEQYF
>few|TRBV6-1|.|TRBJ2-3
TGTGCCAGCAGACCCGCAGCCGCAGATACGCAGTATTTT
CASRPAAADTQYF
>once|TRBV19|.|TRBJ2-7
TGTGCCAGTAGTATCGGAGGGGGCCTCTCGAGCTACGAGCAGTACTTC
CASSIGGGLSSYEQYF
>.|TRBV6-2/TRBV6-3|.|TRBJ2-6
TGTGCCAGCAGTTACTCAGACTCTGGGGCCAACGTCCTGACTTTC
CASSYSDSGANVLTF
>.|TRBV6-5|.|TRBJ1-1
TGTGCCAGCAGTTATTCAGCAGGGAAGACTGAAGCTTTCTTT
CASSYSAGKTEAFF
>.|TRBV30|.|TRBJ1-2
TGTGCCTGGAGGGGGACGGGCAGATGGGATGGCTACACCTTC
CAWRGTGRWDGYTF
>.|TRBV3-1/TRBV3-2|.|TRBJ1-1
TGTGCCAGCAGCCAAACACGGGCCAAGAGGGACACTGAAGCTTTCTTT
CASSQTRAKRDTEAFF
>.|TRBV25-1|TRBD1|TRBJ2-7
TGTGCCAGCAGTAGACAGGGTGTCTCACACGAGCAGTACTTC
CASSRQGVSHEQYF
>.|TRBV19|TRBD1|TRBJ2-2
TGTGCCAGTAGTATTGGGACAGGTGTCGGGGAGCTGTTTTTT
CASSIGTGVGELFF
>.|TRBV6-5|.|TRBJ1-4
TGTGCCAGTATGCGAGGGAGGGGTGAAAAACTGTTTTTT
CASMRGRGEKLFF
>.|TRBV20-1|TRBD2|TRBJ2-7
TGCAGTGCTAGTGGGACTAGCGGGGGGAGCTCCTACGAGCAGTACTTC
CSASGTSGGSSYEQYF
>few|TRBV19|.|TRBJ1-3
TGTGCCAGTAGTCTCCGGGACATGCTATCTGGAAACACCATATATTTT
CASSLRDMLSGNTIYF
>.|TRBV5-6|.|TRBJ2-7
TGTGCCAGCAGCTTTCCCATGGGGGGAATGGGCGAGCAGTACTTC
CASSFPMGGMGEQYF
>.|TRBV19|.|TRBJ1-3
TGTGCCAGTAGTATCTTCGGAGAGGACTCTGGAAACACCATATATTTT
CASSIFGEDSGNTIYF
>once|TRBV2|.|TRBJ1-3
TGTGCCAGCAGCGGGGGCAGGGGCTCTGGAAACACCATATATTTT
CASSGGRGSGNTIYF
>.|TRBV7-3|.|TRBJ2-7
TGTGCCAGCAGCTTATATAACAGAAACGAGCAGTACTTC
CASSLYNRNEQYF
>few|TRBV28|TRBD1|TRBJ1-4
TGTGCCAGCAATACCGGGACAGGGGGCGAAAAACTGTTTTTT
CASNTGTGGEKLFF
>once|TRBV12-3/TRBV12-4|.|TRBJ2-2
TGTGCCAGTACGCAGGGTGCCGCCGGGGAGCTGTTTTTT
CASTQGAAGELFF
>.|TRBV7-3|TRBD2|TRBJ2-1
TGTGCCAGCAGCGCCGGGACTAGCGCATACAATGAGCAGTTCTTC
CASSAGTSAYNEQFF
>.|TRBV7-2|TRBD1|TRBJ1-6
TGTGCCAGCAGCTCTAACCCGGGACAGAATAATTCACCCCTCCACTTT
CASSSNPGQNNSPLHF
>few|TRBV11-2|.|TRBJ1-4
TGTGCCAGCAGCGTGGATATAAGCGGTGAAAAACTGTTTTTT
CASSVDISGEKLFF
>.|TRBV5-6|TRBD1|TRBJ1-6
TGTGCCAGCAGCTTGTTCACAGGGGGTTCACCCCTCCACTTT
CASSLFTGGSPLHF
>.|TRBV7-8|TRBD1|TRBJ2-7
TGTGCCAGCAGCTGGGACAGGGGGTCCGGGACCTACGAGCAGTACTTC
CASSWDRGSGTYEQYF
>.|TRBV7-2|TRBD1|TRBJ2-2
TGTGCCAGCAGCTTTCCGGGACAGGGTACCGGGGAGCTGTTTTTT
CASSFPGQGTGELFF
>.|TRBV7-2|.|TRBJ2-7
TGTGCCAGCAGCTTAGCGAACTCCTACGAGCAGTACTTC
CASSLANSYEQYF
>.|TRBV5-1|.|TRBJ2-7
TGCGCCAGCAGCTTGGGCGGGGTTGAGCAGTACTTC
CASSLGGVEQYF
>.|TRBV15|.|TRBJ2-1
TGTGCCACCAGCAGAGGGCTGCTGAGGTCGGGTTACAATGAGCAGTTCTTC
CATSRGLLRSGYNEQFF
>.|TRBV19|.|TRBJ2-6
TGTGTAGTATCCGGGGCCAACGTCCTGACTTTC
CVVSGANVLTF
>.|TRBV19|TRBD1|TRBJ1-3
TGTGCCAGTAGCACAAGGACAGGGCCCGTCTCTGGAAACACCATATATTTT
CASSTRTGPVSGNTIYF
>.|TRBV7-3|.|TRBJ1-4
TGTGCCAGCAGCCTCCCCCCCTGGGGGTTAGATGAAAAACTGTTTTTT
CASSLPPWGLDEKLFF
>.|TRBV6-5|.|TRBJ1-5
TGTGCCAGCAGCACAGCAGGCGACCTTTGGCAGCCCCAGCATTTT
CASSTAGDLWQPQHF
>.|TRBV19|.|TRBJ1-4
TGTGCCAGTAGTATCGGGGGGAATGAAAAACTGTTTTTT
CASSIGGNEKLFF
>.|TRBV6-5|TRBD2|TRBJ2-1
TGTGCCAGCAGTTACCGGATGTTTAGCGGGAGTTATGAGCAGTTCTTC
CASSYRMFSGSYEQFF
>.|TRBV19|.|TRBJ2-3
TGTGCCAGTAGTCTCCGGGGGAGTGGGGATACGCAGTATTTT
CASSLRGSGDTQYF
>.|TRBV7-8|.|TRBJ1-1
TGTGCCAGCAGCTTAGCTCTTAGGACAGCGACAATGAACACTGAAGCTTTCTTT
CASSLALRTATMNTEAFF
>.|TRBV7-9|.|TRBJ1-5
TGTGCCAGCAGCTTTGACAGTAGCAATCAGCCCCAGCATTTT
CASSFDSSNQPQHF
>.|TRBV5-1|.|TRBJ2-5
TGCGCCAGCAGCTGGAGGGGGGAGACCCAGTACTTC
CASSWRGETQYF
>few|TRBV19|.|TRBJ2-7
TGTGCCAGTACTGAGACCCCCGGGGGCGAGCAGTACTTC
CASTETPGGEQYF